These 23 T cell receptor beta chains came from one sample sequenced in a study of cytomegalovirus exposure and HLA in healthy donors. The PCR ran on 60 Vbeta and 13 Jbeta primers. The protocol was immunoSEQ multiplex PCR, while the TCRdb copy is restricted to in-frame clones and leaves out a portion. The repertoire holds around 120,000 clones, with more than 70% as singletons. Specimen: PBMCs. The receptors come from a woman aged 50 to 60 in good health and CMV-seropositive.

The chain has TRBV6-5 and TRBJ1-5; TRBD1 agrees at 7 bases. The CDR3 extends over 14 amino acids. J was trimmed by 4 bases and V by 6 bases; bases with no gene match: 6. CDR1 is MNHEY, CDR2 SVGAGI, per germline. In DNA, the CDR3 is TGTGCCAGCAGCCTGGGACAGAGTAATCAGCCCCAGCATTTT. Translation: CASSLGQSNQPQHF.

This clone has just one count. V is TRBV11-2 and J is TRBJ2-1, with D maybe TRBD2 (5 bases). V shed 5 bases and J shed 9 bases, with 11 bases lying between them. CDR3 size: 12 residues. Germline V gene data show CDR1 as SGHAT and CDR2 as FQNNGV. The chain's CDR3 is CASSRPGSEQFF. In DNA form, the CDR3 reads TGTGCCAGCAGCCGTCCGGGGAGTGAGCAGTTCTTC.

This chain connects TRBV7-6 to TRBJ2-1; 10 nucleotides match TRBD2. CDR1 is SGHVS and CDR2 is FNYEAQ in the germline V gene. V gave up 1 base and J gave up 8 bases; unmatched junction bases: 8. The CDR3 contains 16 residues. CDR3 sequence (DNA): TGTGCCAGCAGCTTAGTGGCTAGCGGGAGTTCCTATGAGCAGTTCTTC. Its protein is CASSLVASGSSYEQFF.

The rearrangement joins TRBV29-1 to TRBJ2-5; TRBD2 matches at 9 bases. Germline V CDR1 and CDR2: SQVTM, ANQGSEA. V gave up 7 bases and J gave up 3 bases; unmatched junction bases: 12. The CDR3 runs to 15 residues. The CDR3 here is CSARRGREGEETQYF. The CDR3 nucleotides are TGCAGCGCTAGGAGGGGGCGGGAGGGAGAAGAGACCCAGTACTTC.

This chain uses TRBV7-2 with TRBJ1-2; 7 positions agree with TRBD1. V shed 5 bases and J 4 bases; nucleotides not matched to a gene: 10. This CDR3 comprises 15 residues. The germline V gene has CDR1 SGHTA and CDR2 FQGNSA. The CDR3 reads CASSLRDSTFYGYTF. CDR3 DNA: TGTGCCAGCAGCCTGAGGGACAGCACCTTCTATGGCTACACCTTC.

The chain has TRBV9 and TRBJ2-3, with 7 bases lining up with TRBD1. The V and J ends lost 7 bases and 6 bases, in that order; junction bases with no gene match: 11. CDR3 length: 14 amino acids. Looked up from germline, CDR1 is SGDLS and CDR2 is YYNGEE. CDR3 sequence: CASSDRESSDTQYF. In DNA form, the CDR3 reads TGTGCCAGCTCAGACAGGGAGAGTTCGGATACGCAGTATTTT.

The V gene is TRBV19, the J gene TRBJ1-5; weak D call: TRBD1 (6 bases). The V end lost 5 bases, the J end lost 2 bases, and 16 bases lay between the germline ends. The CDR3 is 16 amino acids. Germline lookup yields CDR1 LNHDA and CDR2 SQIVND (reference sequence). The CDR3 coding sequence is TGTGCCAGTAGTCGACGAGGGGGTATGGGCAATCAGCCCCAGCATTTT. As protein: CASSRRGGMGNQPQHF.

This chain connects TRBV7-3 to TRBJ2-1; the D gene is possibly TRBD2 (6 bases). Trimming shortened V by 1 base and J by 4 bases, and 11 bases separated the two germline ends. The germline V gene has CDR1 SGHTA and CDR2 FQGTGA. The CDR3 runs 15 residues. The CDR3 sequence: CASSLRREEYNEQFF. In DNA, the CDR3 is TGTGCCAGCAGCTTAAGGCGGGAAGAATACAATGAGCAGTTCTTC. Full variable domain (remainder filled in from reference TRBV7-3 and TRBJ2-1): GAGVSQTPSNKVTEKGKYVELRCDPISGHTALYWYRQSLGQGPEFLIYFQGTGAADDSGLPNDRFFAVRPEGSVSTLKIQRTERGDSAVYLCASSLRREEYNEQFFGPGTRLTVL.

The chain is built from TRBV5-1 and TRBJ2-1; 8 nucleotides match TRBD1. Germline-derived CDR1 and CDR2 are SGHRS and YFSETQ. Trimming removed 7 bases from V and 5 bases from J; junction bases left unmatched: 2. CDR3 size: 12 residues. CDR3 loop: CASRGQDNEQFF. The CDR3 DNA follows: TGCGCCAGCCGGGGACAGGACAATGAGCAGTTCTTC. The full variable domain, completed using reference TRBV5-1 and TRBJ2-1, is KAGVTQTPRYLIKTRGQQVTLSCSPISGHRSVSWYQQTPGQGLQFLFEYFSETQRNKGNFPGRFSGRQFSNSRSEMNVSTLELGDSALYLCASRGQDNEQFFGPGTRLTVL.

The chain employs TRBV5-6 and TRBJ1-5, with 7 bases aligning to TRBD1. Unmatched junction bases numbered 5, after V lost 3 bases and J lost 5 bases. Germline V gene lookup returns CDR1 SGHDT and CDR2 YYEEEE. The CDR3 is 14 residues long. The CDR3 DNA reads TGTGCCAGCAGCTCCTACAGGGGAGATCAGCCCCAGCATTTT. It yields the protein CASSSYRGDQPQHF.

The V call is TRBV27, the J call TRBJ1-2; possibly TRBD1 for D (6 bases). The CDR3 totals 15 residues. The V gene lost 6 bases and the J gene lost 4 bases, with 18 bases spanning the gap. In germline, CDR1 is MNHEY, CDR2 SMNVEV (reference sequence). CDR3 bases: TGTGCCAGCAGCCCATCAAGGGGGTCCGGCTATGGCTACACCTTC. This translates into CASSPSRGSGYGYTF.

The rearrangement joins TRBV5-6 to TRBJ1-6; possible D gene TRBD1, 6 bases. Germline V CDR1 and CDR2: SGHDT, YYEEEE. This CDR3 spans 13 amino acids. Trimming shortened V by 4 bases and J by 10 bases, and 12 bases separated the two germline ends. As DNA, the CDR3 is TGTGCCAGCAGCCCCGGACAGTCATCACCCCTCCACTTT. Its translation: CASSPGQSSPLHF.

This clone was counted only a few times. The rearrangement joins TRBV29-1 to TRBJ1-2; D is unresolved. This CDR3 has 11 residues. From germline, CDR1 is SQVTM and CDR2 ANQGSEA. Between the trimmed V and J ends, which lost 7 bases and 3 bases, there was a span of 9 bases. CDR3: CSGSGDYGYTF. The DNA of the CDR3 is TGCAGCGGCTCCGGGGACTATGGCTACACCTTC.

This sequence joins TRBV29-1 and TRBJ2-5; a weak D match, TRBD1 (6 bases). V shed 7 bases and J shed 11 bases, with 20 bases lying between them. From germline, CDR1 is SQVTM and CDR2 ANQGSEA. This CDR3 has 12 amino acids. The CDR3 here is CSAMTGSAQQYF. The CDR3 bases are TGCAGCGCCATGACAGGCTCTGCCCAGCAGTACTTC.

In its sample, this clone was seen once. The chain is built from TRBV7-2 and TRBJ1-2; TRBD1 is a possible D gene (6 bases). Germline V gene lookup returns CDR1 SGHTA and CDR2 FQGNSA. Between the trimmed V and J ends, which lost 5 bases and 0 bases, there was a span of 7 bases. This CDR3 has 13 residues. CDR3 in DNA: TGTGCCAGCAGCAGGGACACTAACTATGGCTACACCTTC. The encoded protein is CASSRDTNYGYTF.

The chain recombines TRBV2 with TRBJ2-2; TRBD1 aligns across 7 bases. The CDR3 runs 15 residues. CDR1 is SNHLY, CDR2 FYNNEI, per germline. The junction had 6 bases not matched to a gene; V was cut back by 5 bases and J by 3 bases. In DNA form, the CDR3 reads TGTGCCAGCAGTAAACACACAGGGGACACCGGGGAGCTGTTTTTT. It encodes CASSKHTGDTGELFF.

CDR3 DNA: TGCGCCAGCAGCCAAGATTTGAACCAGGGGGGCCCGGGTGAAGCTTTCTTT. Amino acid sequence: CASSQDLNQGGPGEAFF. This sequence joins TRBV4-3 and TRBJ1-1; TRBD1 aligns across 7 bases. The germline V gene encodes CDR1 LGHNA and CDR2 YSLEER. This CDR3 has 17 residues. The trim removed 0 bases at V and 7 bases at J, leaving 14 bases unmatched.

The V and J genes are TRBV7-8 and TRBJ2-7; TRBD2 might be the D (6 bases). V was trimmed by 7 bases and J by 0 bases, leaving 16 bases between them. The germline V gene encodes CDR1 SGHVS and CDR2 FQNEAQ. This CDR3 comprises 15 residues. The CDR3 nucleotides are TGTGCCAGCAAGGAGGGAACCGTACCCTCCTACGAGCAGTACTTC. This sequence encodes CASKEGTVPSYEQYF. Based on the CDR3 plus reference TRBV7-8 and TRBJ2-7, the full variable domain is GAGVSQSPRYKVAKRGQDVALRCDPISGHVSLFWYQQALGQGPEFLTYFQNEAQLDKSGLPSDRFFAERPEGSVSTLKIQRTQQEDSAVYLCASKEGTVPSYEQYFGPGTRLTVT.

The chain uses TRBV4-3 and TRBJ1-2, with TRBD1 matching 10 bases. V lost 4 bases, J lost 6 bases, and 8 bases stayed unmatched. Germline V lookup: CDR1 LGHNA, CDR2 YSLEER. There are 15 residues in the CDR3. This chain's CDR3 is CASSLLTGTGDGYTF. The CDR3 region has the DNA TGCGCCAGCAGCCTCCTCACCGGGACAGGGGATGGCTACACCTTC.

V gene TRBV6-5 combines with J gene TRBJ2-4; TRBD1 matches at 7 bases. The germline V gene encodes CDR1 MNHEY and CDR2 SVGAGI. This CDR3 has 14 amino acids. V shed 4 bases, J shed 8 bases, and the junction held 8 bases outside the gene matches. CDR3 in amino acids: CASSLQGPEDIQYF. In DNA, the CDR3 is TGTGCCAGCAGTTTACAGGGGCCTGAGGACATTCAGTACTTC.

This chain links TRBV5-1 with TRBJ2-7; 8 nucleotides line up with TRBD1. The V gene's germline CDR1 is SGHRS and CDR2 YFSETQ. The CDR3 length is 15 residues. V trimming: 0 bases; J trimming: 3 bases; junction bases outside the gene matches: 5. Here the CDR3 reads CASSLVVTGDYEQYF. The CDR3 DNA reads TGCGCCAGCAGCTTGGTAGTGACAGGGGACTACGAGCAGTACTTC.

This rearrangement joins TRBV30 to TRBJ2-1; the match to TRBD2 covers 7 bases. V lost 7 bases and J lost 1; bases outside the gene matches: 7. This CDR3 comprises 14 residues. Germline assignment: CDR1 GTSNPN and CDR2 SVGIG (reference sequence). The CDR3 coding sequence is TGTGCCTCCGGCACTAGCGAGTCCTACAATGAGCAGTTCTTC. Its translation: CASGTSESYNEQFF.

The rearrangement uses TRBV9 and TRBJ2-1; TRBD2 matches 7 bases. Per the germline V gene, CDR1 is SGDLS and CDR2 is YYNGEE. The CDR3 has 14 residues. Unmatched junction bases numbered 2, after V lost 4 bases and J lost 1 base. The CDR3 DNA reads as TGTGCCAGCAGCCCAGCGGGGTCCTACAATGAGCAGTTCTTC. Its translation: CASSPAGSYNEQFF.